This T cell receptor (beta chain) comes out of a study of blood T cell repertoires in COVID-19. Cohorts were assigned according to the clinical history that participants reported. Per the original data handling: Researchers report that nucleated cell counts were estimated from reference gene primer amplification. Profiling relied on immunoSEQ multiplex PCR, and the TCRdb table lists in-frame clones only, not all of them. The V and J calls and clone size are taken from that table; D and trimming were inferred from the DNA. This sample has 150,000 to 200,000 clones, with around 84% found just once. CDR3 length: 16 amino acids. The V segment lost 2 bases and the J segment 9 bases; nucleotides outside the gene matches: 11. Germline CDR1 reads SGHDT; CDR2 reads YYEEEE.

This TCR came from a woman aged 25 to 45 who had been exposed to COVID-19. The chain joins TRBV5-6 to TRBJ1-6; 7 positions agree with TRBD1. The sequencing sample was made of PBMCs or T cells enriched from blood (not recorded which). Written as DNA, the CDR3 is TGTGCCAGCAGCTTTTTACCCAGGGGGGTTGTTTCACCCCTCCACTTT. It translates to CASSFLPRGVVSPLHF.